Listed here is a single T cell receptor beta chain. Antigen: not known. The source of the sample is a study of cytomegalovirus exposure and HLA in healthy donors. Broader study findings: The authors later found TCR association rates varying by HLA locus, with DRB1 most and HLA-C fewest.

The CDR3 has 18 amino acids. In germline, CDR1 is SGHRS, CDR2 YFSETQ. V shed 1 base, J shed 1 base, and the junction held 8 bases outside the gene matches. Vbeta (60) and Jbeta (13) primers were used in the PCR. Measured with immunoSEQ multiplex PCR; TCRdb has only the in-frame clones, and not every one. The table lists 140,000 or so clones, roughly 70% of them singletons. The source material was PBMCs. This TCR came from a man between 60 and 70 years old in good health and CMV-seronegative. This chain connects TRBV5-1 to TRBJ2-1; 10 positions agree with TRBD2. CDR3 nucleotide sequence: TGCGCCAGCAGCTTGCGGGTAGCGGGAGGCTCGTCCTACAATGAGCAGTTCTTC. Translating gives CASSLRVAGGSSYNEQFF. Based on the CDR3 plus reference TRBV5-1 and TRBJ2-1, the full variable domain is KAGVTQTPRYLIKTRGQQVTLSCSPISGHRSVSWYQQTPGQGLQFLFEYFSETQRNKGNFPGRFSGRQFSNSRSEMNVSTLELGDSALYLCASSLRVAGGSSYNEQFFGPGTRLTVL.